These T cell receptor beta chains were read from a single sample in a study of CD8 T cells in Susac syndrome. In TCRdb, the immunoSEQ multiplex PCR reads were re-called with MiXCR into one record per CDR3 protein. The profile shows about 80,000 distinct CDR3 sequences, 95% to 97% of them singletons. The sequenced sample consisted of CD8+ T cells from PBMCs. The receptor set was obtained from a human donor with Susac syndrome. Each CDR3 is given with its conserved first and last residue. The order of the fields is clone size, V gene, J gene, D gene, CDR3 DNA, CDR3 protein. D genes are given only for firm matches. Clone size, where shown, is once, few, many, or a class for clones that have expanded.

>.|TRBV27|TRBJ2-3|.
TGTGCCAGCAGTTTTAGGGGCGCCTACACAGATACGCAGTATTTT
CASSFRGAYTDTQYF
>.|TRBV19|TRBJ2-1|.
TGTGCCAGTAGTAGGAAGGACAATGAGCAGTTCTTC
CASSRKDNEQFF
>.|TRBV9|TRBJ2-7|TRBD2
TGTGCCAGCAGCCTATCCGGGACGGGGGGTCGCGAGCAGTACTTC
CASSLSGTGGREQYF
>.|TRBV27|TRBJ2-1|TRBD2
TGTGCCAGCAGCGCTAGCGGTAGCTCCTACAATGAGCAGTTCTTC
CASSASGSSYNEQFF
>.|TRBV14|TRBJ1-1|.
TGTGCCAGCAGCTCACCTGGGACGACGGTGCGTAACACTGAAGCTTTCTTT
CASSSPGTTVRNTEAFF
>.|TRBV7-9|TRBJ2-1|.
TGTGCCAGCAGCTTATACACCGTCAATGAGCAGTTCTTC
CASSLYTVNEQFF
>once|TRBV5-1|TRBJ2-7|TRBD1
TGCGCCAGCAGCCGAACCACGGGACAGACCTACGAGCAGTACTTC
CASSRTTGQTYEQYF
>.|TRBV29-1|TRBJ1-2|TRBD1
TGCAGCGTTGAAGGGGACAGGGGGCACGGCTATGGCTACACCTTC
CSVEGDRGHGYGYTF
>once|TRBV2|TRBJ2-7|TRBD2
TGTGCCAGCTTAGCTAGCGGGCCTGACGAGCAGTACTTC
CASLASGPDEQYF
>once|TRBV11-2|TRBJ2-4|.
TGTGCCAGCAGCTTCAGTGGCATTCAGTACTTC
CASSFSGIQYF
>.|TRBV20-1|TRBJ2-5|.
TGCAGTGGGAGCCCCGGCCAAGAGACCCAGTACTTC
CSGSPGQETQYF
>.|TRBV29-1|TRBJ1-1|.
TGCAGCGCCGGAGGACACCTCTCTGAAGCTTTCTTT
CSAGGHLSEAFF
>.|TRBV20-1|TRBJ1-1|.
TGCAGTGCTAGAGTGAGGGGGGATGCTGAAGCTTTCTTT
CSARVRGDAEAFF
>.|TRBV6-5|TRBJ2-7|TRBD2
TGTGCCAGCAGTTACGGTCTAGCGGGGACCTATGAGCAGTACTTC
CASSYGLAGTYEQYF
>.|TRBV7-9|TRBJ2-2|TRBD1
TGTGCCAGCAGCGGCACAGGGGGCTACACCGGGGAGCTGTTTTTT
CASSGTGGYTGELFF
>.|TRBV27|TRBJ2-1|.
TGTGCCAGCACCCCAGGGACCACCCCCGGGAATGAGCAGTTCTTC
CASTPGTTPGNEQFF
>.|TRBV5-4|TRBJ2-7|.
TGTGCCAGCAGCGCCGAGGATATGGGTCACGAGCAGTACTTC
CASSAEDMGHEQYF
>.|TRBV30|TRBJ2-2|TRBD2
TGTGCCTGGAGTGTGGGAGGGACCACCGGGGAGCTGTTTTTT
CAWSVGGTTGELFF
>.|TRBV20-1|TRBJ2-6|.
TGCAGTGCCCTGGGGGAACAATCTGGGGCCAACGTCCTGACTTTC
CSALGEQSGANVLTF
>.|TRBV7-6|TRBJ2-6|.
TGTGCCAGCAGCTCGCGAGGTGGGGCCAACGTCCTGACTTTC
CASSSRGGANVLTF
>once|TRBV6-2/TRBV6-3|TRBJ2-7|.
TGTGCCAGCAGTTACGGAAGGGACCCGACAATCTACGAGCAGTACTTC
CASSYGRDPTIYEQYF
>.|TRBV29-1|TRBJ2-7|.
TGCAGCGCCTCTTTGGGGGGGCACTACGAGCAGTACTTC
CSASLGGHYEQYF
>.|TRBV2|TRBJ1-1|.
TGTGCCAGCAGTGAAGAGGCCTACACTGAAGCTTTCTTT
CASSEEAYTEAFF
>once|TRBV20-1|TRBJ2-4|.
TGCACCCTCGTTCTAGCCAAAAACATTCAGTACTTC
CTLVLAKNIQYF
>.|TRBV6-5|TRBJ1-2|TRBD1
TGTGCCAGCAGCGTACAGGGGGGCTCTAACTATGGCTACACCTTC
CASSVQGGSNYGYTF
>.|TRBV27|TRBJ2-1|TRBD1
TGTGCCAGCAGTCCGAGACAGGGTGGCAATGAGCAGTTCTTC
CASSPRQGGNEQFF
>.|TRBV7-9|TRBJ1-1|TRBD1
TGTGCCAGCAGCCCCGGACAGGAGACCGAAGCTTTCTTT
CASSPGQETEAFF
>.|TRBV29-1|TRBJ1-2|.
TGCAGCGTTGAGGAGGGTGACTATGGCTACACCTTC
CSVEEGDYGYTF
>.|TRBV9|TRBJ2-1|.
TGTGCCAGCAGCGTAGGTGGGGCCCGAGCAGACGAGCAGTTCTTC
CASSVGGARADEQFF
>.|TRBV7-9|TRBJ1-1|.
TGTGCCAGCAGCTTGTGGGTAGGAGAGGCTTTCTTT
CASSLWVGEAFF
>.|TRBV13|TRBJ1-3|.
TGTGCCAGCAGCCTAGATTACGGAAACACCATATATTTT
CASSLDYGNTIYF
>.|TRBV20-1|TRBJ1-6|TRBD1
TGCAGTGCTAGAGGGGGACAGCAGGTCGGTAATTCACCCCTCCACTTT
CSARGGQQVGNSPLHF
>.|TRBV28|TRBJ2-5|.
TGTGCCAGCAGTTACTCGGAGCTTCAAGAGACCCAGTACTTC
CASSYSELQETQYF
>.|TRBV7-8|TRBJ2-1|.
TGTGCCAGCAGCTTATCGGCAAGAGGGTACAATGAGCAGTTCTTC
CASSLSARGYNEQFF
>.|TRBV27|TRBJ1-5|.
TGTGCCAGCTGGGGTTGGGGCAATCAGCCCCAGCATTTT
CASWGWGNQPQHF
>.|TRBV20-1|TRBJ2-7|.
TGCAGTGCTAGTTTTATCGCTCGGGACTTCTCCTACGAGCAGTACTTC
CSASFIARDFSYEQYF
>.|TRBV20-1|TRBJ2-2|.
TGCAGTGCAGCTGGCGGGTCCACCGGGGAGCTGTTTTTT
CSAAGGSTGELFF
>.|TRBV20-1|TRBJ2-4|.
TGCAGTGCTGAACCGGGGACAAACATTCAGTACTTC
CSAEPGTNIQYF
>.|TRBV4-3|TRBJ1-1|.
TGCGCCAGCAGCCAAGAGACCAACACTGAAGCTTTCTTT
CASSQETNTEAFF
>.|TRBV23-1|TRBJ2-1|TRBD1
TGCGCCAGCGCTCAGGGGGCCAATGAGCAGTTCTTC
CASAQGANEQFF
>few|TRBV4-1|TRBJ1-2|.
TGCGCCAGCAGCCGAGGCCCTGGCTACACCTTC
CASSRGPGYTF
>.|TRBV13|TRBJ2-7|TRBD1
TGTGCCAGCAGCACAGGGGGGACGGTCTCCTACGAGCAGTACTTC
CASSTGGTVSYEQYF
>.|TRBV24-1|TRBJ2-2|.
TGTGCCACCAGTGATTCGTATCCGGGGGAGCTGTTTTTT
CATSDSYPGELFF
>once|TRBV7-9|TRBJ2-1|.
TGTGCCAGCAGCTATGAGGCACGCAATGAGCAGTTCTTC
CASSYEARNEQFF
>once|TRBV27|TRBJ2-7|.
TGTGCCAGCAGTAACGGCAGCCCCTACGAGCAGTACTTC
CASSNGSPYEQYF
>.|TRBV7-8|TRBJ1-6|.
TGTGCCAGCAGCCGTTATTTGGACTTAGCCTATAATTCACCCCTCCACTTT
CASSRYLDLAYNSPLHF
>.|TRBV29-1|TRBJ1-2|.
TGCAGCGTCTTAACACCCTATGGCTACACCTTC
CSVLTPYGYTF